The 3 T cell receptor beta chains reported below all come from one sample, sequenced in a study of metastatic and nonmetastatic thyroid tumors. TCRdb re-clonotyped the PCR reads via MiXCR. In the table there are roughly 25,000 clones, 20% of which are singletons. Nobody among the patients had been given any treatment before thyroid surgery. The source material was blood. The source is a male donor with papillary thyroid cancer or a benign thyroid nodule (not recorded which). Some clones in this sample may be carry-over from other donors' samples.

This clone was observed at least ten times. The rearrangement links TRBV29-1 to TRBJ1-2; D is possibly TRBD1 (6 bases). Deletions cut 3 bases from V and 6 bases from J, with 17 bases between. The CDR3 is made up of 14 amino acids. In germline, CDR1 is SQVTM, CDR2 ANQGSEA. CDR3 nucleotides: TGCAGCGTTGATGGGTGGGGGGGGCCGAATGGCTACACCTTC. This encodes CSVDGWGGPNGYTF.

This clone occurred many times. The rearrangement uses TRBV20-1 and TRBJ2-3; 9 nucleotides line up with TRBD2. Per germline, CDR1 DFQATT and CDR2 SNEGSKA (reference sequence). This CDR3 region has 15 residues. V gave up 1 base and J gave up 1 base; unmatched junction bases: 3. The CDR3 region is CSARAEREGTDTQYF. The CDR3 region has the DNA TGCAGTGCTAGAGCCGAGCGGGAGGGCACAGATACGCAGTATTTT.

This clone was seen ten or more times. DNA of the CDR3: TGTGCCAGCAGCCCATTAGCGGGAGGATCCGAGCAGTACTTC. Amino acid sequence: CASSPLAGGSEQYF. The V call is TRBV3-1, the J call TRBJ2-7; 10 nucleotides line up with TRBD2. The V gene end was trimmed by 4 bases and the J gene end by 6 bases; junction bases not matched to a gene: 6. Germline values: CDR1 LGHDT, CDR2 YNNKEL (reference sequence). CDR3 size: 14 residues.